A single T cell receptor beta chain is shown here with its context. Its target is not known. The sample belongs to a study of T cell responses to AZD1222 COVID-19 vaccine. Study-wide results and limits: Dominant at 160-218 and 743-854, vaccine-associated CD4 TCRs also spanned spike. Without day 14 samples, only post-peak T cell repertoires were studied.

CDR1 and CDR2 (germline): KGHSH, LQKENI. The CDR3 contains 14 residues. V lost 3 bases to trimming and J lost 4 bases, with 12 bases between them. Assay used: immunoSEQ multiplex PCR; TCRdb lists only in-frame clones, some missing. The table shows about 120,000 clones, with 90% occurring only once. V is TRBV18 and J is TRBJ1-2, with D unclear. The sequences come from peripheral blood, collected on day 0 of AZD1222 vaccination. The origin of this receptor is an adult in good health. The CDR3 is CASSPRTDAYGYTF. In nucleotides, the CDR3 is TGTGCCAGCTCACCTCGGACGGACGCCTATGGCTACACCTTC.